Here is one TCR beta chain with its context. Its antigen is not yet known. Within one base of it there is no much larger clone, and no base qualities were kept. The donors were healthy, HIV-negative adults who had no recently reported acute infections or vaccinations. Every donor was a Caucasian adult residing in Nashville, Tennessee, USA. CD4+ T cells were enriched through magnetic negative selection, after which naive cells were positively selected on CD45RA and the remaining negative fraction served as the memory subset. Blood was obtained by leukapheresis, after which PBMCs were separated by Ficoll-Histopaque density gradient centrifugation and cryopreserved in liquid nitrogen vapor phase. Analytical flow cytometry was used to check the purity and quantity of each magnetically sorted T cell population. Each sorted fraction had its genomic DNA isolated and then quantified by UV absorbance on a Nanodrop 2000c.

Using the deep immunoSEQ assay, TCR CDR3 regions were amplified from genomic DNA by multiplex PCR. For each cell subset, the extracted genomic DNA was distributed evenly across all wells of several immunoSEQ 96-well plates, and each plate served as one replicate. For sorted subsets, 150 to 200 ng genomic DNA, equal to about 30,000 T cell genomes, was loaded into each replicate PCR. The purified libraries were quantified using a Qubit 3.0 fluorometer, sized with a Bioanalyzer 2100, and then quantified again using the KAPA Library Quantification kit. A separate single-read 150-cycle Illumina NextSeq 550 flow cell was used to sequence each immunoSEQ 96-well plate. The source study handled its data this way. Because only junctional sequences without quality scores were contained in the immunoSEQ output, filtering matching that applied to full-length reads could not be performed. To assign V/J genes and CDR3, sequences were annotated using PyIR, a Python wrapper for IgBLAST v1.9, with IMGT germline references. Reads were removed for weak V/J assignments (E-value above 1e-6), missing CDR3, stop codons, out-of-frame junctions, or ambiguous translated residues. A V3J clonotype was defined by an identical inferred V gene, J gene, and CDR3 amino acid sequence. To compute the percentage overlap between repertoires, the number of shared unique clonotypes was divided by the size of the smaller repertoire. Richness of each repertoire was evaluated using RTK rarefaction, the Chao1 estimator, and Recon v2.1 estimates of unobserved clonotypes. For all TCRbeta clonotypes obtained by the gDNA method from a few donors, generation probabilities were computed with OLGA. TCRdb took over this immuneACCESS table, retaining in-frame rearrangements with V and J assigned. Such tables are incomplete; in checked studies, under half of the missing clones stem from an unresolved V gene, and the remainder is unexplained. The V and J calls and clone size are taken from that table; D and trimming were inferred from the DNA. This sample has approximately 1.5 million clones in its table, and about 98% of those were observed once. The top ten clonotypes cover less than 0.55% of the sample.

The data originate from a study of shared clonotypes between healthy human individuals (dated by TCRdb to about 2020). In the study overall: Three men and a couple of women, aged 18 to 49 years, made up the cohort. For each donor, CD4 naive and CD4 memory were each given three plates, CD8 naive was given two plates, and CD8 memory was given one plate. To estimate repertoire size and how much clonotype sharing occurs between individuals, the study deeply sequenced the blood TCR repertoires of about five healthy adults. Libraries were prepared and TCR repertoires were sequenced by different laboratories using diverse techniques, in order to increase sequencing depth and limit assay-specific biases. Between about 0.9 and 9 billion PBMCs per donor were obtained by leukapheresis. Study-wide conclusions, independent of this receptor: Incomplete sequencing was indicated by rarefaction of sorted-subset datasets, despite the large sequencing depth. Compared with non-shared clonotypes, clonotypes shared by all four sorted-subset donors had higher generation probabilities. Sampling was restricted to blood, and TCR repertoires in tissues likely differ from the TCR repertoires found in blood. The small number of donors limited the genetic and exposure-history diversity represented. Estimated clonotype richness was generally larger for naive than for memory subsets. Based on pairwise subsampling, the degree of clonotype sharing among donors was expected to be affected by sequencing depth. When a handful of donors were compared, the shared fraction of clonotypes was around 5% for naive CD4, about 4% for naive CD8, 2% to 2.5% for memory CD4, and less than 0.5% for memory CD8.

In the germline V gene (reference sequence), CDR1 corresponds to GTSNPN and CDR2 to SVGIG. At the junction V is shortened by 3 bases and J by 2 bases; bases outside the gene matches: 6. The CDR3 measures 14 amino acids from cysteine to phenylalanine. The only DNA kept is the CDR3, 42 bases in frame from the first base. The rearranged chain carries TRBV30 and TRBJ2-7; 8 central nucleotides agree with TRBD2. Input material: naive CD4+ T cells sorted from blood. What the cell subset or site label conveys for this sample: CD45RA+ positively selected. The TCR was taken from a man aged 25 to 40 in good health. The CDR3 reads as follows: CAWRVSGETYEQYF. The DNA is as follows: TGTGCCTGGAGGGTTAGCGGGGAAACCTACGAGCAGTACTTC.